One and the same sample provided the 26 T cell receptor beta chains below, sequenced in a study of regulatory T cells in long-lasting Graves disease (dated by TCRdb to about 2021). Library preparation used multiplex PCR. Sequenced using an Illumina HiSeq 4000. iRepertoire HTBI primers and Arm-PCR amplification of CDR3 regions were used to construct TCR beta libraries. TCRdb handled the public reads itself, with Q25 trimming in fastp and clone calling in MiXCR, and kept productive beta chains. For every CDR3 protein sequence, its rows merge into one entry that carries the most common genes and DNA. In all, the sample holds around 340,000 distinct CDR3 sequences, and about 20% of those were seen once. Just under 30% of the sample comes from the top ten. The time point label for this specimen denotes: persistent/refractory GD, antithyroid drugs over 5 years with positive TRAb. RNA was extracted from PBMCs in TRIzol for both TCR sequencing and RNA sequencing.

The sample consisted of peripheral blood mononuclear cells (PBMCs), taken when the disease was refractory, from a patient treated with antithyroid drugs. The receptors shown here come from a female donor with Graves disease.

This clonotype was seen a few times. This sequence joins TRBV11-3 and TRBJ2-7, with TRBD2 as a possible D gene (6 bases). The CDR3 runs to 15 residues. V was clipped by 3 bases and J by 3 bases, with 15 bases between them. Germline V gene lookup returns CDR1 SGHNT and CDR2 YENEEA. In nucleotides, the CDR3 is TGTGCCAGCAGCTTTCGCGCGGGGCTCGACTACGAGCAGTACTTC. This sequence encodes CASSFRAGLDYEQYF.

The chain recombines TRBV7-2 with TRBJ2-6; 9 bases match TRBD1. V was clipped by 5 bases and J by 3 bases; unmatched bases: 8. The CDR3 is 17 residues long. Germline V gene data show CDR1 as SGHTA and CDR2 as FQGNSA. CDR3 DNA: TGTGCCAGCAGCGCATACGGGACAGGGTTTGGGGCCAACGTCCTGACTTTC. Translating it yields CASSAYGTGFGANVLTF.

This clonotype has a handful of counts. The chain links TRBV9 to TRBJ1-5; D is uncertain. Trimming shortened V by 0 bases and J by 2 bases, and 9 bases separated the two germline ends. Germline CDR1 SGDLS, CDR2 YYNGEE. There are 15 residues in the CDR3. In DNA, the CDR3 is TGTGCCAGCAGCGTAGGGATGGGTCGCAATCAGCCCCAGCATTTT. Translation: CASSVGMGRNQPQHF.

The chain carries TRBV7-9 and TRBJ2-5; TRBD1 agrees at 9 bases. The V and J ends lost 2 bases and 4 bases, in that order; junction bases with no gene match: 5. This CDR3 comprises 15 residues. The V gene's germline CDR1 is SEHNR and CDR2 FQNEAQ (reference sequence). This CDR3 reads CASSLHRGRRETQYF. In DNA, the CDR3 is TGTGCCAGCAGCTTACACAGGGGGCGCAGAGAGACCCAGTACTTC.

This clonotype was counted ten times or more. The J gene is TRBJ1-2, the V gene TRBV11-3; TRBD1 is a possible D gene (6 bases). V lost 1 base and J 8 bases, leaving 29 bases between the germline ends. CDR1 and CDR2 from the germline V gene are SGHNT and YENEEA. The CDR3 runs 19 residues. CDR3 bases: TGTGCCAGCAGCTTAGGATGGGATGTTGGACAGTCCTTTTATTTGGGCTACACCTTC. Translated, it gives CASSLGWDVGQSFYLGYTF.

This clonotype has a count of ten or more. The J gene is TRBJ2-7, the V gene TRBV11-1, with 8 positions matching TRBD2. The trim removed 1 base at V and 2 bases at J, leaving 4 bases unmatched. The germline gives CDR1 SGHAT, CDR2 FQDESV (reference sequence). CDR3 length: 15 amino acids. The CDR3 region has the DNA TGTGCCAGCAGCTTAGATCGGCGGGAGGCCTACGAGCAGTACTTC. Protein sequence: CASSLDRREAYEQYF.

This clonotype was observed at least ten times. V usage is TRBV6-1 and J usage is TRBJ2-7; perhaps TRBD1 as D (5 bases). Germline lookup yields CDR1 MNHNS and CDR2 SASEGT. Trimming took off 6 bases at V and 3 bases at J, with 9 bases between the two ends. The CDR3 is 12 residues long. CDR3 residues: CASSQTVYEQYF. In DNA, the CDR3 is TGTGCCAGCAGCCAGACAGTCTACGAGCAGTACTTC.

This clonotype was seen at least ten times. This chain connects TRBV6-2 or TRBV6-3 to TRBJ2-4; 8 bases are a match to TRBD1. Germline loops: CDR1 MNHEY, CDR2 SVGEGT. Trimming removed 0 bases from V and 2 bases from J; junction bases left unmatched: 3. This CDR3 has 16 amino acids. The CDR3 DNA is TGTGCCAGCAGTTACTCGACAGGGGACCCCAAAAACATTCAGTACTTC. This gives the protein CASSYSTGDPKNIQYF.

V and J are TRBV7-9 and TRBJ1-3; D might be TRBD1 (6 bases). Germline assignment: CDR1 SEHNR and CDR2 FQNEAQ (reference sequence). V lost 5 bases, J lost 1 base, and 12 bases lay in between. This CDR3 contains 15 residues. This chain's CDR3 is CASSPRRGSGNTIYF. DNA for the CDR3: TGTGCCAGCAGCCCCCGCAGGGGATCTGGAAACACCATATATTTT. Filled out from reference TRBV7-9 and TRBJ1-3, the complete variable domain reads DTGVSQNPRHKITKRGQNVTFRCDPISEHNRLYWYRQTLGQGPEFLTYFQNEAQLEKSRLLSDRFSAERPKGSFSTLEIQRTEQGDSAMYLCASSPRRGSGNTIYFGEGSWLTVV.

This clonotype turned up a few times. The V gene is TRBV6-5, the J gene TRBJ1-2; no reliable D call. This CDR3 has 15 residues. The germline V gene has CDR1 MNHEY and CDR2 SVGAGI. Trimming left V 0 bases short and J 1 base short, with 9 bases between. The CDR3 sequence is CASSYSTVLNYGYTF. DNA of the CDR3: TGTGCCAGCAGTTACTCGACCGTCCTTAACTATGGCTACACCTTC.

This clonotype was seen a handful of times. CDR3 in DNA: TGCGCCAGCAGCCTGCGGACAGGAGGCACCGGGGAGCTGTTTTTT. Amino acids: CASSLRTGGTGELFF. This chain links TRBV5-1 with TRBJ2-2; 7 bases are shared with TRBD1. CDR1 and CDR2 (germline): SGHRS, YFSETQ. The ends lost 4 bases at V and 4 bases at J; junction bases unmatched: 7. CDR3 length: 15 residues.

This sequence joins TRBV7-3 and TRBJ1-4; 9 bases agree with TRBD1. V lost 3 bases, J lost 3 bases, and 2 bases stayed unmatched. The CDR3 loop spans 15 amino acids. Germline-derived CDR1 and CDR2 are SGHTA and FQGTGA. CDR3 sequence reads: CASSFGTGSNEKLFF. CDR3 in DNA: TGTGCCAGCAGCTTCGGGACAGGGTCTAATGAAAAACTGTTTTTT.

Of note for this clonotype: A much larger clone is a single base away; this may be a read error. The chain links TRBV7-2 to TRBJ1-1, with D perhaps TRBD1 (6 bases). Per the germline V gene, CDR1 is SGHTA and CDR2 is FQGNSA. This CDR3 comprises 15 residues. The CDR3 here is CVSSLRGAMNTEAFF. The CDR3, as DNA: TGTGTCAGCAGCTTACGGGGGGCGATGAACACTGAAGCTTTCTTT.

This clonotype has just a few counts. V gene TRBV7-9 combines with J gene TRBJ2-2; D may match TRBD1 or TRBD2 (5 bases each). The CDR3 loop spans 12 amino acids. Deletions cut 7 bases from V and 5 bases from J, with 8 bases between. Germline CDR1 SEHNR, CDR2 FQNEAQ (reference sequence). In DNA, the CDR3 is TGTGCCAGCAAGGGACCGACCGGGGAGCTGTTTTTT. Encoded protein: CASKGPTGELFF.

The rearrangement links TRBV12-3 or TRBV12-4 to TRBJ2-7; possibly TRBD1 for D (5 bases). The V end lost 7 bases, the J end lost 1 base, and 11 bases lay between the germline ends. The CDR3 extends over 13 amino acids. CDR3 region: CASTATESYEQYF. Here the CDR3 DNA reads TGTGCCAGCACCGCGACAGAGTCCTACGAGCAGTACTTC.

The chain carries TRBV7-9 and TRBJ2-2; TRBD2 might be the D (5 bases). The length of the CDR3 is 15 residues. V was cut by 8 bases and J by 3 bases, with 16 bases left in between. Germline V CDR1 and CDR2: SEHNR, FQNEAQ (reference sequence). In nucleotides, the CDR3 is TGTGCCAGCGCCGCCTGGGGAGCGCACACCGGGGAGCTGTTTTTT. Translating it yields CASAAWGAHTGELFF. Full variable domain (rest looked up from reference TRBV7-9 and TRBJ2-2): DTGVSQNPRHKITKRGQNVTFRCDPISEHNRLYWYRQTLGQGPEFLTYFQNEAQLEKSRLLSDRFSAERPKGSFSTLEIQRTEQGDSAMYLCASAAWGAHTGELFFGEGSRLTVL.

This clonotype was seen at least ten times. The J gene is TRBJ2-7, the V gene TRBV6-1, with D unclear. The CDR3 spans 12 residues. Germline CDR1 MNHNS, CDR2 SASEGT. Between the trimmed V and J ends, which lost 2 bases and 9 bases, there was a span of 11 bases. CDR3 DNA: TGTGCCAGCAGTGAACTCAGGCGTGGGCAGTACTTC. Translating it yields CASSELRRGQYF.

This clonotype was seen repeatedly, ten times or more. The rearrangement joins TRBV30 to TRBJ1-2; D is undetermined. The ends were cut back, 4 bases at V and 4 bases at J, with 13 bases in the middle. This CDR3 spans 13 amino acids. Germline V gene sequence: CDR1 GTSNPN, CDR2 SVGIG (reference sequence). This CDR3 is CAWMTGIGYGYTF. The CDR3, as DNA: TGTGCCTGGATGACCGGGATCGGCTATGGCTACACCTTC.

This clonotype was counted many times. This chain connects TRBV3-1 to TRBJ1-4; TRBD1 might be the D (5 bases). The CDR3 is 16 residues long. Germline V gives CDR1 LGHDT, CDR2 YNNKEL (reference sequence). V was trimmed by 2 bases and J by 3 bases, leaving 13 bases between them. CDR3 nucleotides: TGTGCCAGCAGCCAAAAGAGCCGGGGCCCTAATGAAAAACTGTTTTTT. This gives the protein CASSQKSRGPNEKLFF. The full variable domain, in which reference TRBV3-1 and TRBJ1-4 provide the parts outside the CDR3, is DTAVSQTPKYLVTQMGNDKSIKCEQNLGHDTMYWYKQDSKKFLKIMFSYNNKELIINETVPNRFSPKSPDKAHLNLHINSLELGDSAVYFCASSQKSRGPNEKLFFGSGTQLSVL.

V usage is TRBV30 and J usage is TRBJ2-2; possibly TRBD1 for D (6 bases). The V gene's germline CDR1 is GTSNPN and CDR2 SVGIG (reference sequence). The CDR3 totals 16 residues. With 1 base removed from V and 5 bases from J, the gap between germline ends came to 17 bases. The CDR3: CAWSASILQGTGELFF. CDR3 sequence (DNA): TGTGCCTGGAGTGCCTCCATCTTACAGGGTACCGGGGAGCTGTTTTTT.

This clonotype was picked up a small number of times. For the CDR3, the DNA is TGTGCCAGCAGTTCTCTAGCGGGGGCGAACACCGGGGAGCTGTTTTTT. It is translated as CASSSLAGANTGELFF. The rearrangement links TRBV5-5 to TRBJ2-2; TRBD2 matches at 10 bases. Germline V lookup: CDR1 SGHKS, CDR2 YYEKEE (reference sequence). The CDR3 totals 16 residues. V was clipped by 5 bases and J by 0 bases; unmatched bases: 4.

This chain joins TRBV18 and TRBJ1-1, with TRBD1 identical over 7 bases. CDR3 length: 15 amino acids. CDR1 KGHSH and CDR2 LQKENI come from the germline V gene. J lost 8 bases, V lost 3 bases, and 12 bases had no gene match. CDR3: CASSPQGQTQREAFF. In DNA, the CDR3 is TGTGCCAGCTCACCCCAGGGACAGACCCAGAGAGAAGCTTTCTTT. Filled out from reference TRBV18 and TRBJ1-1, the complete variable domain reads NAGVMQNPRHLVRRRGQEARLRCSPMKGHSHVYWYRQLPEEGLKFMVYLQKENIIDESGMPKERFSAEFPKEGPSILRIQQVVRGDSAAYFCASSPQGQTQREAFFGQGTRLTVV.

This clonotype was detected ten times or more. This chain uses TRBV12-3 or TRBV12-4 with TRBJ1-1, with TRBD1 matching over 7 bases. CDR3 length: 14 amino acids. V was pared by 7 bases and J by 1 base, with 6 bases of the junction left unmatched. The CDR3 bases are TGTGCCAGCACCGGGACAGTCGCGAACACTGAAGCTTTCTTT. This translates into CASTGTVANTEAFF.

This clonotype has at least ten counts. The chain recombines TRBV27 with TRBJ1-4; D ambiguous. The germline V gene encodes CDR1 MNHEY and CDR2 SMNVEV (reference sequence). Trimming stripped 5 bases from V and 8 bases from J, with 21 bases between. The CDR3 is made up of 16 amino acids. CDR3 amino acids: CASSPRPRPQKEKLFF. CDR3 DNA: TGTGCCAGCAGTCCTCGACCACGACCGCAGAAGGAAAAACTGTTTTTT.

The chain recombines TRBV6-5 with TRBJ2-2; the D is unclear. The CDR3 totals 13 residues. Germline V lookup: CDR1 MNHEY, CDR2 SVGAGI. Between the trimmed V and J ends, which lost 0 bases and 9 bases, there was a span of 8 bases. The CDR3 DNA reads TGTGCCAGCAGTTACTCGGACGGCAGGGAGCTGTTTTTT. The encoded protein is CASSYSDGRELFF.

On this clonotype: A much larger clonotype is one base distant, so this may be a read error. The chain couples TRBV27 to TRBJ2-5; 7 positions match TRBD2. The CDR3 is made up of 14 amino acids. V was clipped by 5 bases and J by 5 bases; unmatched bases: 8. Germline V lookup: CDR1 MNHEY, CDR2 SMNVEV (reference sequence). For the CDR3, the DNA is TGTGCCAGCAGTGATCCGACTAGCCCCGAGACCCAGTACTTC. Amino acid sequence: CASSDPTSPETQYF.